The present TCR beta chain was sequenced within a study of blood T cell repertoires in COVID-19. Across the whole study: Both acute and convalescent COVID-19 samples were obtained from the United States, Italy and Spain. The cDNA or gDNA used as material had been derived from T cells, B-cell-depleted T cells, or PBMCs.

Authors' data handling: Amplifying reference gene primers gave estimates of nucleated cell counts. The method was immunoSEQ multiplex PCR; TCRdb's version includes in-frame clones alone and lacks a portion of them. V, J and clone size were drawn from that table, and D and trimming were deduced from the DNA. Here the sample spans 430,000 or so clones, more than 70% being singletons. Deletions cut 6 bases from V and 4 bases from J, with 12 bases between. Germline CDR1 and CDR2: MNHEY and SVGAGI. CDR3 length: 14 amino acids. Cohort allocation depended upon clinical history that participants reported. Sample: PBMCs or T cells enriched from blood (not recorded which). The TCR was taken from a woman under 30 who had been exposed to COVID-19. The rearrangement joins TRBV6-5 to TRBJ2-2; a weak D match, TRBD2 (6 bases). The CDR3 sequence: CASRLLGGTGELFF. CDR3 coding DNA: TGTGCCAGCAGGTTACTGGGGGGCACCGGGGAGCTGTTTTTT.